This T cell receptor beta chain originates from a study of spatial heterogeneity in lung cancer (dated by TCRdb to the late 2010s). Some background on the complete study: Beta-chain transcripts were consistently detected in greater numbers than alpha-chain transcripts, which likely reflected higher beta-chain transcript abundance. At surgery, some 200 tumor regions, 64 matched nontumor lung samples and a few dozen PBMC samples were TCR-sequenced for both alpha and beta chains. TCR repertoire features were related to nonsynonymous mutation counts determined by whole-exome sequencing of tumor tissue. In the raw uncorrected reads, each unique combination of TCR and UMI appeared on average more than ten times. In non-small cell lung cancer, the study quantitatively compared TCR alpha and beta repertoires across several tumor regions, matched nontumor lung, and blood. Study-level results and caveats: Confirming at a functional level the hypothesis that regional TCRs recognize regional mutations was considered to require additional single-cell paired TCR alpha and beta sequencing. Ubiquitous expanded tumor TCRs were found in blood more often at tumor resection than at routine follow-up.

The sample's time point label, decoded: sample taken at primary tumor resection. Donors were some 78 patients with early-stage, untreated non-small cell lung cancer from the lung TRACERx cohort. TCR sequencing used whole RNA extracted from tumor and nontumor lung tissue, or from cryopreserved PBMC samples, without cell sorting. A patient was chosen for TCR sequencing only when enough RNA was available from at least two tumor regions. Library preparation used 5' RACE. The sequencer listed for this sample is NextSeq 500. In the TCR library protocol, a unique molecular identifier was attached to each TCR cDNA molecule so that PCR and sequencing errors could be corrected. The paper's data handling went like this. TCR identification, UMI-based error correction and CDR3 extraction were all carried out with Decombinator tools. Expanded TCRs were defined as those above a frequency of 2 per 1,000, corresponding to the top 1% of the tumor frequency distribution. Each repertoire was subsampled 100 times to 5,000 TCRs, after which Renyi diversity was computed with the R vegan package. CDR3 similarity networks were built from amino acid triplet string-kernel similarity, with CDR3s being connected when pairwise similarity was above 0.82. TCRdb reanalyzed the raw reads on its own, using fastp at Q25 for trimming and MiXCR for clone calling, and kept in-frame beta chains. Entries that share a CDR3 protein sequence are merged under the most common genes and DNA. TCRdb, rather than the study authors, made the V and J calls. This sample has roughly 79,000 distinct CDR3 sequences in its table, and about 8% of those were observed once. The ten largest clones take up roughly 6.4% of the sample.

The CDR3 contains 14 residues, cysteine and phenylalanine counted. Of the read, only the CDR3 DNA is kept; its 42 bases are in frame from base 1. CDR1 and CDR2 (LGHNA, YNFKEQ) derive from the germline V gene. Between the V and J ends, shortened by 0 bases and 4 bases respectively, the junction contains 10 bases. As regards this clonotype: Its recognized antigen is unknown. It has no much larger one-base neighbor in the sample; base qualities were not kept.

The chain is encoded by TRBV4-2 joined to TRBJ2-7, and TRBD2 may be the D gene, going by 6 matching bases. Specimen: PBMCs, collected at surgery. The source is a male donor with early-stage non-small cell lung cancer. The CDR3 here reads CASSQESSGYEQYF. The nucleotide sequence reads TGTGCCAGCAGCCAAGAAAGTAGCGGATACGAGCAGTACTTC.